This T cell receptor beta chain derives from a study of T cell responses to AZD1222 COVID-19 vaccine. Study background: Second-dose intervals of approximately 4 or approximately 12 weeks were pooled. Broader study findings: Among AZD1222 vaccinees, only six or seven were seropositive at baseline. Vaccine-related CD4 TCRs covered spike, predominating at 160-218 and 743-854.

CDR3 length equals 18 residues. Germline lookup yields CDR1 KGHSY and CDR2 FQNENV. V shed 4 bases and J 3 bases; nucleotides not matched to a gene: 14. Clones were read by immunoSEQ multiplex PCR, and TCRdb kept only the in-frame ones, dropping some. The table has some 150,000 clones, around 92% seen once. Concerning this clone: The antigen remains undetermined.

The TCR was taken from an adult in good health. This material consisted of peripheral blood, taken on day 0 of AZD1222 vaccination. The V and J genes are TRBV16 and TRBJ1-1, with TRBD1 identical over 10 bases. The CDR3 nucleotides read TGTGCCAGCAGCCGCTTGGTCCGGGACAGGGGAAGAGACACTGAAGCTTTCTTT. This translates into CASSRLVRDRGRDTEAFF.